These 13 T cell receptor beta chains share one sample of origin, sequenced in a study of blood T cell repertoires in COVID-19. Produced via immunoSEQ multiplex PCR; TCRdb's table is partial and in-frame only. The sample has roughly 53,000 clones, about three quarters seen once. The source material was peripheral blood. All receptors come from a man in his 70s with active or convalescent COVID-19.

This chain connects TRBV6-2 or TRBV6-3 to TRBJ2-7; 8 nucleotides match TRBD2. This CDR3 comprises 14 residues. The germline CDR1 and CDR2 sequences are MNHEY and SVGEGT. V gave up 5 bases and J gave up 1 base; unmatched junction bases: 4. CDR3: CASSRSGSSYEQYF. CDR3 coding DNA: TGTGCCAGCAGTAGAAGCGGGAGTTCCTACGAGCAGTACTTC.

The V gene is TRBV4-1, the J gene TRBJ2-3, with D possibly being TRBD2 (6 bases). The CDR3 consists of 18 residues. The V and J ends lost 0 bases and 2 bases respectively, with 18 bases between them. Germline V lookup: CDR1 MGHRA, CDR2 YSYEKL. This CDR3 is CASSQDIRRGSFTDTQYF. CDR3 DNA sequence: TGCGCCAGCAGCCAAGATATACGGAGGGGCTCCTTCACAGATACGCAGTATTTT.

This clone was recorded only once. The CDR3 is CASSEAGVGIQYF. The CDR3 DNA reads TGTGCCAGCAGTGAAGCAGGGGTGGGCATTCAGTACTTC. J is TRBJ2-4 and V is TRBV6-1; perhaps TRBD1 as D (5 bases). The CDR3 runs 13 residues. V was shortened by 0 bases and J by 9 bases, with 9 bases between the two germline ends. Germline assignment: CDR1 MNHNS and CDR2 SASEGT.

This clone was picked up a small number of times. The CDR3 is CASSLQGRSSTDTQYF. The CDR3 nucleotides are TGTGCCAGCAGCTTGCAGGGGAGATCTAGCACAGATACGCAGTATTTT. The V and J genes are TRBV7-2 and TRBJ2-3; the D gene is possibly TRBD1 (6 bases). The ends were cut back, 3 bases at V and 0 bases at J, with 13 bases in the middle. Germline V CDR1 and CDR2: SGHTA, FQGNSA. The length of the CDR3 is 16 residues. Looking up the rest from reference TRBV7-2 and TRBJ2-3 gives the full variable domain: GAGVSQSPSNKVTEKGKDVELRCDPISGHTALYWYRQSLGQGLEFLIYFQGNSAPDKSGLPSDRFSAERTGGSVSTLTIQRTQQEDSAVYLCASSLQGRSSTDTQYFGPGTRLTVL.

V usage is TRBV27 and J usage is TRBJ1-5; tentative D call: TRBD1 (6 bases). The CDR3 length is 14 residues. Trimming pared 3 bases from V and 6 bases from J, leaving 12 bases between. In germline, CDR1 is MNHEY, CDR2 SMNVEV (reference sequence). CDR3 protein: CASSLNREGQPQHF. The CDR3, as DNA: TGTGCCAGCAGTTTGAACAGGGAGGGTCAGCCCCAGCATTTT.

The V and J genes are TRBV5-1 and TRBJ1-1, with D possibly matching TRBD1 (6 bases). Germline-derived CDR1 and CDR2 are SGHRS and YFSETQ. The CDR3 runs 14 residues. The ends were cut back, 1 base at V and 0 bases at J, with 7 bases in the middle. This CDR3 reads CASSLTGMNTEAFF. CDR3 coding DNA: TGCGCCAGCAGCTTGACAGGGATGAACACTGAAGCTTTCTTT.

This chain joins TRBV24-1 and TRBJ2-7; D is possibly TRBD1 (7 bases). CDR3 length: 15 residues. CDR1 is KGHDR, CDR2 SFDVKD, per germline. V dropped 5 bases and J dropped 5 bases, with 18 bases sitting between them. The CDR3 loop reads CATSGPGGGLNEQYF. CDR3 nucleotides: TGTGCCACCAGTGGCCCCGGAGGGGGCTTGAACGAGCAGTACTTC.

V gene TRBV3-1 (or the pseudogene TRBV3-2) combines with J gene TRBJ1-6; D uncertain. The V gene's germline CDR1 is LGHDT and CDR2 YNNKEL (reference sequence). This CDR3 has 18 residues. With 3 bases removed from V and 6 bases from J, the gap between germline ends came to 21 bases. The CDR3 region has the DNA TGTGCCAGCAGCCAGCCGAGGAGGGATCCATATTCTAATTCACCCCTCCACTTT. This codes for CASSQPRRDPYSNSPLHF.

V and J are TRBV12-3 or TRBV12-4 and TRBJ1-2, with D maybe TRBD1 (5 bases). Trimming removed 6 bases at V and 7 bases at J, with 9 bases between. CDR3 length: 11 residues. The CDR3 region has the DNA TGTGCCAGCAGAACAGGCTTTGGCTACACCTTC. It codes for CASRTGFGYTF.

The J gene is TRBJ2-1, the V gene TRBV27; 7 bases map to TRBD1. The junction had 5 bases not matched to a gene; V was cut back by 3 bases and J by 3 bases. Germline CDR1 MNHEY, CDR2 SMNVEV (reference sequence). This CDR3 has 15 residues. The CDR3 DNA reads TGTGCCAGCAGTTTCGGTCAGGGGGACTACAATGAGCAGTTCTTC. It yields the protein CASSFGQGDYNEQFF.

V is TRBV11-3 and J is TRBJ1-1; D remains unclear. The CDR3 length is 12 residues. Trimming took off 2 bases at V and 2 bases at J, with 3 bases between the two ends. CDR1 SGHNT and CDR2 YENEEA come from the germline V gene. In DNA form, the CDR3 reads TGTGCCAGCAGCTTACATAACACTGAAGCTTTCTTT. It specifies CASSLHNTEAFF. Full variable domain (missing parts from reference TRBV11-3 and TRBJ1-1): EAGVVQSPRYKIIEKKQPVAFWCNPISGHNTLYWYLQNLGQGPELLIRYENEEAVDDSQLPKDRFSAERLKGVDSTLKIQPAELGDSAVYLCASSLHNTEAFFGQGTRLTVV.

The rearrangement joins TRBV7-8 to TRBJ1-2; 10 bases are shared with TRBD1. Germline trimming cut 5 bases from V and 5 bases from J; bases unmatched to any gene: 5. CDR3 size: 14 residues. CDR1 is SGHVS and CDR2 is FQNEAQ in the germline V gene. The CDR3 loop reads CASSLRTGGYGYTF. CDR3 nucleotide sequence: TGTGCCAGCAGCCTCCGGACAGGGGGGTATGGCTACACCTTC.

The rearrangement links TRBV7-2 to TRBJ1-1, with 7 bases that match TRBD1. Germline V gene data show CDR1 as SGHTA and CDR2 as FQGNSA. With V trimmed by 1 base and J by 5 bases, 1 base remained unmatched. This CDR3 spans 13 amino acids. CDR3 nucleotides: TGTGCCAGCAGCTTAGAGGGGGCGACTGAAGCTTTCTTT. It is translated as CASSLEGATEAFF. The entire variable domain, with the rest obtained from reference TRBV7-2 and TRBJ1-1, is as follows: GAGVSQSPSNKVTEKGKDVELRCDPISGHTALYWYRQSLGQGLEFLIYFQGNSAPDKSGLPSDRFSAERTGGSVSTLTIQRTQQEDSAVYLCASSLEGATEAFFGQGTRLTVV.